The 26 T cell receptor beta chains given below trace back to one sample, sequenced in a study of beta chain features in type 1 diabetes. Isolated RNA was reverse transcribed in full, so expressed TCRB transcripts were sequenced. Repertoires were generated with immunoSEQ multiplex PCR, while TCRdb's copy carries only in-frame clones and drops some. There are about 240,000 clones in the sample; 25% to 35% occur only once, and 3% to 4% lies in the top ten. Sequences were obtained from central memory CD4+ T cells from blood. These receptors all come from a man aged 30-40 years in good health.

A few counts support this clone. The chain has TRBV5-4 and TRBJ2-5, with a tentative D call TRBD1 (6 bases). The V end was cut by 3 bases, the J end by 3 bases, with 12 bases between. Germline V gene data show CDR1 as SGHNT and CDR2 as YYREEE (reference sequence). The CDR3 has 14 residues. The CDR3 bases are TGTGCCAGCAGCTCCCCAGGGGCGAAAGAGACCCAGTACTTC. Translation gives CASSSPGAKETQYF.

This clone was seen at least ten times. The chain joins TRBV7-9 to TRBJ2-7, with 7 bases identical to TRBD2. J was trimmed by 6 bases and V by 5 bases; bases with no gene match: 10. Germline lookup yields CDR1 SEHNR and CDR2 FQNEAQ (reference sequence). The CDR3 contains 14 residues. CDR3 DNA: TGTGCCAGCAGCACAACTAGCGATTTTGCCGAGCAGTACTTC. As protein: CASSTTSDFAEQYF. Together with reference TRBV7-9 and TRBJ2-7, the CDR3 gives the full variable domain: DTGVSQNPRHKITKRGQNVTFRCDPISEHNRLYWYRQTLGQGPEFLTYFQNEAQLEKSRLLSDRFSAERPKGSFSTLEIQRTEQGDSAMYLCASSTTSDFAEQYFGPGTRLTVT.

This clone was counted between two and nine times. V usage is TRBV12-5 and J usage is TRBJ2-7; D is perhaps TRBD1 or TRBD2 (5 bases each). The length of the CDR3 is 14 residues. V gave up 1 base and J gave up 5 bases, with 12 bases separating them. Germline V gene lookup returns CDR1 LGHNT and CDR2 FRNRAP. CDR3 amino acids: CASGLGDDRDEQYF. Written as DNA, the CDR3 is TGTGCTAGTGGTTTGGGGGACGACCGAGACGAGCAGTACTTC.

The chain employs TRBV7-2 and TRBJ2-1; D uncertain. Trimming took 5 bases from V and 4 from J, leaving 15 bases between them. CDR3 length: 15 amino acids. Germline assignment: CDR1 SGHTA and CDR2 FQGNSA. This CDR3 reads CASSADGLLYNEQFF. Here the CDR3 DNA reads TGTGCCAGCAGCGCAGACGGGTTACTTTACAATGAGCAGTTCTTC.

The V call is TRBV7-9, the J call TRBJ2-1, with D perhaps TRBD1 or TRBD2 (5 bases each). Germline V gene lookup returns CDR1 SEHNR and CDR2 FQNEAQ (reference sequence). The CDR3 consists of 14 residues. Trimming stripped 5 bases from V and 6 bases from J, with 14 bases between. The CDR3 DNA reads as TGTGCCAGCAGCCGAGACGGGACGCTCAATGAGCAGTTCTTC. Amino acids: CASSRDGTLNEQFF.

This chain joins TRBV7-9 and TRBJ2-3; 8 positions match TRBD2. Germline values: CDR1 SEHNR, CDR2 FQNEAQ (reference sequence). The length of the CDR3 is 13 residues. After removal of 4 bases from V and 3 bases from J, the junction contained 0 bases not matched to a gene. The DNA of the CDR3 is TGTGCCAGCAGCTCGGGAGGGACAGATACGCAGTATTTT. It yields the protein CASSSGGTDTQYF.

This sequence joins TRBV5-1 and TRBJ2-3; 7 positions agree with TRBD1. Trimming cost V 4 bases and J 2 bases; bases outside gene matches: 7. CDR1 and CDR2 (germline): SGHRS, YFSETQ. This CDR3 is 15 amino acids long. This chain's CDR3 is CASSVGTVNTDTQYF. The CDR3 DNA is TGCGCCAGCAGCGTTGGGACAGTGAACACAGATACGCAGTATTTT.

This clone has just a few counts. The sample holds other DNA sequences that translate to the same CDR3. The CDR3 nucleotides are TGTGCCAGCAGAACTAACTACGAGCAGTACTTC. Protein: CASRTNYEQYF. V and J are TRBV6-5 and TRBJ2-7, with D unclear. Germline assignment: CDR1 MNHEY and CDR2 SVGAGI. Between the trimmed V and J ends, which lost 6 bases and 3 bases, there was a span of 6 bases. This CDR3 spans 11 amino acids.

The chain recombines TRBV6-6 with TRBJ2-1; 9 nucleotides align to TRBD1. The CDR3 is 14 amino acids. Unmatched junction bases numbered 2, after V lost 0 bases and J lost 8 bases. Germline V gene sequence: CDR1 MNHNY, CDR2 SVGAGI (reference sequence). CDR3 protein: CASSYSGQGYEQFF. In DNA, the CDR3 is TGTGCCAGCAGTTACTCGGGACAGGGCTATGAGCAGTTCTTC.

The rearrangement links TRBV29-1 to TRBJ2-1, with 9 bases fitting TRBD1. The CDR3 runs 15 residues. V dropped 7 bases and J dropped 2; count of bases not matched to a gene: 9. CDR1 and CDR2 (germline): SQVTM, ANQGSEA. The CDR3: CSARTGQGAYNEQFF. CDR3 nucleotides: TGCAGCGCCCGGACGGGACAGGGAGCCTACAATGAGCAGTTCTTC.

This chain joins TRBV28 and TRBJ1-2; the D is unclear. Germline CDR1 MDHEN, CDR2 SYDVKM. The germline V and J ends were trimmed by 1 base and 4 bases, with 10 bases remaining between them. The CDR3 has 14 amino acids. CDR3: CASSLSRQPYGYTF. The CDR3 DNA reads as TGTGCCAGCAGTTTATCTCGTCAGCCCTATGGCTACACCTTC.

This clone was detected only a few times. The rearrangement links TRBV27 to TRBJ2-1; D uncertain. Germline assignment: CDR1 MNHEY and CDR2 SMNVEV (reference sequence). V was clipped by 3 bases and J by 0 bases, with 12 bases between them. CDR3 length: 16 amino acids. Here the CDR3 reads CASSFVSSSSYNEQFF. As DNA, the CDR3 is TGTGCCAGCAGTTTCGTCAGTTCCAGCTCCTACAATGAGCAGTTCTTC.

This clone was counted between two and nine times. This chain uses TRBV29-1 with TRBJ1-2; D is uncertain. The CDR3 is made up of 13 amino acids. Looked up from germline, CDR1 is SQVTM and CDR2 is ANQGSEA. The V gene lost 4 bases and the J gene lost 3 bases, with 12 bases spanning the gap. As DNA, the CDR3 is TGCAGCGTTGGCGGGGTCCGAGACTATGGCTACACCTTC. It encodes CSVGGVRDYGYTF.

The chain uses TRBV7-2 and TRBJ2-1; D gene ambiguous. Trimming stripped 2 bases from V and 8 bases from J, with 13 bases between. The CDR3 runs 14 residues. Germline V gene lookup returns CDR1 SGHTA and CDR2 FQGNSA. The CDR3: CASSLSPPDDEQFF. CDR3 nucleotides: TGTGCCAGCAGCTTATCCCCCCCAGACGATGAGCAGTTCTTC.

Only a few counts were recorded for this clone. The CDR3 here is CASSLEAVYGYTF. DNA for the CDR3: TGCGCCAGCAGCTTGGAAGCGGTATATGGCTACACCTTC. The chain carries TRBV5-1 and TRBJ1-2, with D unresolved. The CDR3 is 13 amino acids. Germline V CDR1 and CDR2: SGHRS, YFSETQ. The V end was cut by 0 bases, the J end by 5 bases, with 8 bases between.

This clone was detected a few times. The chain employs TRBV5-1 and TRBJ2-2; no clear D gene. The CDR3 runs 16 residues. The V end was cut by 0 bases, the J end by 0 bases, with 9 bases between. Germline values: CDR1 SGHRS, CDR2 YFSETQ. CDR3 residues: CASSLEGGANTGELFF. CDR3 coding DNA: TGCGCCAGCAGCTTGGAGGGCGGTGCGAACACCGGGGAGCTGTTTTTT.

This clone turned up a few times. This chain connects TRBV7-9 to TRBJ1-2, with D perhaps TRBD1 (5 bases). The ends were cut back, 5 bases at V and 7 bases at J, with 11 bases in the middle. Germline assignment: CDR1 SEHNR and CDR2 FQNEAQ (reference sequence). The CDR3 extends over 12 amino acids. Here the CDR3 reads CASSRRVLGYTF. As DNA, the CDR3 is TGTGCCAGCAGCCGCAGGGTTCTTGGCTACACCTTC.

Concerning this clone itself: With a much larger clone just one base away, this may be a read error. The chain couples TRBV30 to TRBJ2-7; possibly TRBD1 for D (6 bases). The V end was cut by 8 bases, the J end by 6 bases, with 20 bases between. CDR1 and CDR2 (germline): GTSNPN, SVGIG (reference sequence). There are 13 residues in the CDR3. The CDR3 DNA follows: TGTGCCGGGGCTAGGGGGACCCTCGGCGAGCAGTACTTC. It specifies CAGARGTLGEQYF.

V gene TRBV5-6 combines with J gene TRBJ1-4; D remains unclear. The germline V gene has CDR1 SGHDT and CDR2 YYEEEE. Trimming removed 3 bases at V and 5 bases at J, with 14 bases between. The CDR3 loop spans 15 amino acids. CDR3 coding DNA: TGTGCCAGCAGCTCCATAGGACTGTCGAATGAAAAACTGTTTTTT. Amino acid sequence: CASSSIGLSNEKLFF.

This rearrangement joins TRBV30 to TRBJ2-1, with 7 positions matching TRBD2. With V trimmed by 5 bases and J by 4 bases, 5 bases remained unmatched. Germline CDR1 reads GTSNPN; CDR2 reads SVGIG (reference sequence). This CDR3 has 13 residues. The CDR3 loop is CAWDSGPYNEQFF. In DNA form, the CDR3 reads TGTGCCTGGGATAGCGGGCCATACAATGAGCAGTTCTTC.

V usage is TRBV28 and J usage is TRBJ2-1; no clear D gene. With 5 bases removed from V and 0 bases from J, the gap between germline ends came to 2 bases. The CDR3 runs 12 residues. Germline assignment: CDR1 MDHEN and CDR2 SYDVKM. For the CDR3, the DNA is TGTGCCAGCAGTCGCTCCTACAATGAGCAGTTCTTC. Protein: CASSRSYNEQFF.

The CDR3 nucleotides are TGTGCCAGCAGCCAAGATAAAGGGTGGGGAAGAACTGAAGCTTTCTTT. Its translation: CASSQDKGWGRTEAFF. V usage is TRBV4-2 and J usage is TRBJ1-1; the D is unclear. Trimming stripped 0 bases from V and 5 bases from J, with 16 bases between. The CDR3 has 16 residues. Germline V gene sequence: CDR1 LGHNA, CDR2 YNFKEQ.

This chain connects TRBV18 to TRBJ1-2; D unresolved. V gave up 1 base and J gave up 8 bases, with 23 bases separating them. CDR1 is KGHSH, CDR2 LQKENI, per germline. The CDR3 extends over 17 amino acids. The CDR3: CASSPREGSQPIRGYTF. The DNA for the CDR3 is TGTGCCAGCTCACCACGTGAAGGGTCTCAGCCTATTCGGGGCTACACCTTC.

This clone showed up just a few times. The chain recombines TRBV6-5 with TRBJ2-7, with unresolved D. Trimming shortened V by 5 bases and J by 3 bases, and 14 bases separated the two germline ends. This CDR3 has 14 residues. Germline V CDR1 and CDR2: MNHEY, SVGAGI. The CDR3 spells CASSPYWQVYEQYF. The CDR3 DNA sequence: TGTGCCAGCAGTCCTTATTGGCAGGTCTACGAGCAGTACTTC.

This clone was seen a handful of times. V is TRBV7-9 and J is TRBJ2-5, with D perhaps TRBD2 (6 bases). This CDR3 spans 14 amino acids. The germline CDR1 and CDR2 sequences are SEHNR and FQNEAQ (reference sequence). The germline V and J ends were trimmed by 5 bases and 5 bases, with 15 bases remaining between them. CDR3 nucleotides: TGTGCCAGCAGCCCCCTGAATAGCGGTGAGACCCAGTACTTC. Translating it yields CASSPLNSGETQYF.

In its sample, this clone was seen a few times. The chain recombines TRBV30 with TRBJ1-6, with a possible D match to TRBD1 (5 bases). Per the germline V gene, CDR1 is GTSNPN and CDR2 is SVGIG (reference sequence). The CDR3 has 14 residues. The V and J ends lost 5 bases and 5 bases respectively, with 13 bases between them. CDR3 DNA: TGTGCCTGGTCCTATGGGGCGGATAATTCACCCCTCCACTTT. This gives the protein CAWSYGADNSPLHF. The variable domain in full, completed from reference TRBV30 and TRBJ1-6, reads SQTIHQWPATLVQPVGSPLSLECTVEGTSNPNLYWYRQAAGRGLQLLFYSVGIGQISSEVPQNLSASRPQDRQFILSSKKLLLSDSGFYLCAWSYGADNSPLHFGNGTRLTVT.